This T cell receptor beta chain derives from a study of blood T cell repertoires in COVID-19 (dated by TCRdb to 2020 to 2021). Looking at the study overall: The collaborator samples originated in the United States, Italy and Spain and spanned the acute and convalescent phases of COVID-19. Deeply sampled blood TCRbeta repertoires from subjects exposed to, actively infected with, or recovered from COVID-19 were included in the dataset. The prospective study material was composed of cDNA or gDNA derived from T cells, B-cell-depleted T cells, or PBMCs. The repertoires were released in a freely available public database intended as a resource for research on the immune response to SARS-CoV-2. Where HLA class I and class II types were available, the types were taken from metadata supplied by the sample provider, not from assay-based typing. Samples were obtained from the ongoing ImmuneRACE study (first 160 participants) and from 1,254 subjects provided by 6 global collaborators. Nearly every sample came with metadata listing a de-identified subject ID, COVID-19 status, age in years and sex.

There are 14 amino acids in the CDR3, from cysteine to phenylalanine inclusive. Just CDR3 DNA is preserved here, 42 bases in frame from base 1. The germline V gene (reference sequence) gives CDR1 as SGHNT and CDR2 as YYREEE. At one collaborating source in Seattle, patients were enrolled during active infection and were followed longitudinally through the course of disease. The collaborating institutions used their own protocols to collect whole blood in K2EDTA tubes. Collaborator samples were shipped for TCRbeta analysis as frozen whole blood, isolated PBMCs, or DNA extracted from either sample type. Overall results and qualifications from the work: The quantity of clinical and demographic metadata differed by source and by participant and was supplied without curation.

TCRbeta CDR3 regions were amplified from genomic DNA by means of the immunoSEQ Assay, a bias-controlled multiplex PCR. The study's own analysis went as follows. The number of nucleated cells in each sample was estimated by amplification of reference gene primers within the assay. Sequence reads were collapsed and filtered to measure the absolute abundance of every unique TCRbeta CDR3 rearrangement. For each sample, productive Simpson clonality was calculated as the square root of Simpson's diversity index over productive rearrangements. TCRdb holds this immuneACCESS table with in-frame rearrangements only. Some clones are missing; in checked studies, unresolved V genes explain under half, and the rest has no known cause. Clonal size and the V and J genes are those of that table, whereas D and trimming came from the DNA. This sample has some 310,000 clones in its table, and 85% to 90% of those were observed once. Approximately 2.9% of the sample comes from the top ten.

Remarks on this clone: The antigen it binds to is not known. An end of the junction differs from the germline gene, which may be a read error.

The sequence joins TRBV5-4 to TRBJ2-3; TRBD1 matches 7 bases in the middle. The sample taken for sequencing was peripheral blood. This receptor was taken from a woman aged 30 to 39 with COVID-19, enrolled during active disease. The CDR3 region has the sequence CASSLDRFSDTQYF. The DNA is as follows: TGTGCCAGCAGTTTGGACAGGTTCTCAGATACGCAGTATTTT.